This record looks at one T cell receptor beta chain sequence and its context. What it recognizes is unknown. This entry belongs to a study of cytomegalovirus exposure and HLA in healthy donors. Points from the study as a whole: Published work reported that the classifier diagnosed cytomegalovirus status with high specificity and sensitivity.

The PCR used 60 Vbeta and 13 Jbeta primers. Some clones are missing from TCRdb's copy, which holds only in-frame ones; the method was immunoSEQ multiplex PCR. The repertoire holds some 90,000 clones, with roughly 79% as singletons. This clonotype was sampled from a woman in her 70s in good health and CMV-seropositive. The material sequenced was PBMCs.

The CDR3 DNA reads as TGTGCCAGCAGCTCCCGGGACAGACGATTTCATGGCTACACCTTC. Amino acids: CASSSRDRRFHGYTF. The chain links TRBV11-3 to TRBJ1-2; 7 bases agree with TRBD1. Germline V lookup: CDR1 SGHNT, CDR2 YENEEA. The CDR3 consists of 15 residues. Trimming at V came to 4 bases and at J to 6 bases, leaving 11 bases not matched to a gene.